Below, 29 T cell receptor beta chains from the same sample are listed, as sequenced in a study of cytomegalovirus exposure and HLA in healthy donors. This PCR relied on a set of 60 Vbeta primers and 13 Jbeta primers. Repertoires were generated with immunoSEQ multiplex PCR, while TCRdb's copy carries only in-frame clones and drops some. The table includes 180,000 or so clones, around 62% detected once. Sequencing was performed on PBMCs. These receptors were taken from a man aged 40-50 years in good health and CMV-seronegative.

This chain joins TRBV2 and TRBJ1-1; 9 bases match TRBD1. V trimming: 7 bases; J trimming: 1 base; junction bases outside the gene matches: 4. The germline CDR1 and CDR2 sequences are SNHLY and FYNNEI. This CDR3 spans 14 amino acids. This CDR3 is CASMRDRANTEAFF. The CDR3 nucleotides read TGTGCCAGCATGAGGGACAGGGCGAACACTGAAGCTTTCTTT.

The chain is built from TRBV7-9 and TRBJ2-7, with D maybe TRBD2 (5 bases). Trimming took 5 bases from V and 2 from J, leaving 22 bases between them. Germline CDR1 and CDR2: SEHNR and FQNEAQ (reference sequence). CDR3 length: 17 amino acids. The CDR3: CASSEDWGMRGAYEQYF. DNA of the CDR3: TGTGCCAGCAGCGAGGACTGGGGAATGCGTGGGGCCTACGAGCAGTACTTC.

This clone was found a few times. This rearrangement joins TRBV7-9 to TRBJ2-7; possibly TRBD2 for D (6 bases). Trimming cost V 1 base and J 4 bases, with 11 bases left between them. The CDR3 contains 14 residues. Germline assignment: CDR1 SEHNR and CDR2 FQNEAQ (reference sequence). For the CDR3, the DNA is TGTGCCAGCAGCTTAGAGTATAGCGGATACGAGCAGTACTTC. As protein: CASSLEYSGYEQYF.

This clone was recorded a few times. This rearrangement joins TRBV25-1 to TRBJ1-2, with a tentative D call TRBD1 (5 bases). V was trimmed by 6 bases and J by 3 bases, leaving 8 bases between them. The V gene's germline CDR1 is MGHDK and CDR2 SYGVNS. The CDR3 runs 12 residues. CDR3 coding DNA: TGTGCCAGCAGGCGGGGGGACTATGGCTACACCTTC. It specifies CASRRGDYGYTF.

This sequence joins TRBV5-4 and TRBJ1-4, with D possibly TRBD1 on 6 matching bases. The CDR3 spans 13 residues. Germline values: CDR1 SGHNT, CDR2 YYREEE (reference sequence). The ends were cut back, 0 bases at V and 6 bases at J, with 6 bases in the middle. This CDR3 reads CASSLAGDEKLFF. For the CDR3, the DNA is TGTGCCAGCAGCTTGGCAGGGGATGAAAAACTGTTTTTT.

This clone has just one count. This sequence joins TRBV7-3 and TRBJ2-7; 8 bases line up with TRBD2. This CDR3 comprises 17 residues. V lost 3 bases and J lost 7; bases outside the gene matches: 17. Germline lookup yields CDR1 SGHTA and CDR2 FQGTGA. CDR3 DNA sequence: TGTGCCAGCAGCTTGAGGACTGCGGGAGGCAGCCCCGATGAGCAGTACTTC. Translating it yields CASSLRTAGGSPDEQYF.

The chain couples TRBV9 to TRBJ2-1; 9 nucleotides line up with TRBD2. CDR1 and CDR2 (germline): SGDLS, YYNGEE. V was clipped by 4 bases and J by 7 bases; unmatched bases: 12. CDR3 length: 16 residues. CDR3 in amino acids: CASSPEVAGGLNEQFF. In nucleotides, the CDR3 is TGTGCCAGCAGCCCCGAGGTCGCGGGGGGGCTTAATGAGCAGTTCTTC. Supplemented by reference TRBV9 and TRBJ2-1, the full variable domain reads DSGVTQTPKHLITATGQRVTLRCSPRSGDLSVYWYQQSLDQGLQFLIQYYNGEERAKGNILERFSAQQFPDLHSELNLSSLELGDSALYFCASSPEVAGGLNEQFFGPGTRLTVL.

CDR3 sequence: CASSQNGGVQVDTQYF. The CDR3 region has the DNA TGCGCCAGCAGCCAGAACGGGGGGGTTCAGGTAGATACGCAGTATTTT. The gene calls are TRBV5-1 and TRBJ2-3; 8 bases match TRBD2. Unmatched junction bases numbered 12, after V lost 4 bases and J lost 5 bases. This CDR3 comprises 16 residues. Germline lookup yields CDR1 SGHRS and CDR2 YFSETQ. The variable domain in full, with the rest retrieved from reference TRBV5-1 and TRBJ2-3, is KAGVTQTPRYLIKTRGQQVTLSCSPISGHRSVSWYQQTPGQGLQFLFEYFSETQRNKGNFPGRFSGRQFSNSRSEMNVSTLELGDSALYLCASSQNGGVQVDTQYFGPGTRLTVL.

Worth noting for this clone: This CDR3 fails to terminate in the conserved phenylalanine or tryptophan, so it likely reflects a read error. J is TRBJ2-3 and V is TRBV9; 11 bases map to TRBD2. The germline CDR1 and CDR2 sequences are SGDLS and YYNGEE. With V trimmed by 2 bases and J by 5 bases, 10 bases remained unmatched. The CDR3 loop spans 17 amino acids. The CDR3 spells CASSVHLAGGRGDTQYL. In nucleotides, the CDR3 is TGTGCCAGCAGCGTCCATTTAGCGGGGGGGCGGGGAGATACGCAGTATCTT.

This clone was detected only a few times. The gene calls are TRBV7-3 and TRBJ2-7, with 11 bases that match TRBD2. Germline CDR1 SGHTA, CDR2 FQGTGA. Germline trimming cut 6 bases from V and 0 bases from J; bases unmatched to any gene: 4. The CDR3 extends over 15 amino acids. CDR3 nucleotides: TGTGCCAGCAGTCCCGGACTAGCGGGCTCCTACGAGCAGTACTTC. As protein: CASSPGLAGSYEQYF.

The rearrangement joins TRBV28 to TRBJ2-3, with a weak D call TRBD1 (6 bases). The germline V gene encodes CDR1 MDHEN and CDR2 SYDVKM. CDR3 size: 18 residues. Trimming left V 4 bases short and J 0 bases short, with 20 bases between. This CDR3 reads CASSSWAPRTASTDTQYF. CDR3 bases: TGTGCCAGCAGTTCATGGGCCCCACGGACAGCGAGCACAGATACGCAGTATTTT.

The chain carries TRBV7-2 and TRBJ1-1; D may be TRBD1 (6 bases). V dropped 2 bases and J dropped 8 bases, with 12 bases sitting between them. Germline lookup yields CDR1 SGHTA and CDR2 FQGNSA. The CDR3 is 13 amino acids. CDR3 loop: CASSLFADSEAFF. The CDR3 coding sequence is TGTGCCAGCAGCTTATTTGCGGACAGCGAAGCTTTCTTT.

This clone was picked up one time. This rearrangement joins TRBV18 to TRBJ2-5; TRBD1 might be the D (5 bases). Germline CDR1 reads KGHSH; CDR2 reads LQKENI. This CDR3 region has 15 residues. Between the trimmed V and J ends, which lost 1 base and 4 bases, there was a span of 13 bases. The chain's CDR3 is CASSPLVDSVETQYF. The DNA for the CDR3 is TGTGCCAGCTCACCACTTGTCGACAGTGTAGAGACCCAGTACTTC.

The chain joins TRBV5-3 to TRBJ2-7; TRBD2 matches 12 bases. TRBV5-3 qualifies as an ORF whose function is uncertain. The CDR3 is 18 residues long. Unmatched junction bases numbered 13, after V lost 2 bases and J lost 4 bases. DNA of the CDR3: TGTGCCAGAAGCTTTCAATCGACTAGCGGGAGAGTCTGGTACGAGCAGTACTTC. This sequence encodes CARSFQSTSGRVWYEQYF.

This sequence joins TRBV27 and TRBJ1-2; D ambiguous. The V end lost 6 bases, the J end lost 1 base, and 9 bases lay between the germline ends. CDR3 size: 13 residues. Germline values: CDR1 MNHEY, CDR2 SMNVEV (reference sequence). In DNA form, the CDR3 reads TGTGCCAGCAGCATCGGTGTTAACTATGGCTACACCTTC. It is translated as CASSIGVNYGYTF.

The chain recombines TRBV14 with TRBJ2-1, with 9 bases identical to TRBD1. This CDR3 has 16 residues. Germline trimming cut 6 bases from V and 8 bases from J; bases unmatched to any gene: 14. CDR1 is SGHDN, CDR2 FVKESK, per germline. CDR3 bases: TGTGCCAGCAGTCACCAACCGGGACAGGGTGTCTATGAGCAGTTCTTC. It encodes CASSHQPGQGVYEQFF.

The genes are TRBV4-2 and TRBJ2-3; weak D call: TRBD2 (6 bases). CDR1 and CDR2 (germline): LGHNA, YNFKEQ. The V gene lost 0 bases and the J gene lost 1 base, with 8 bases spanning the gap. CDR3 length: 15 amino acids. CDR3: CASSQEGGRTDTQYF. The CDR3 DNA reads as TGTGCCAGCAGCCAAGAGGGGGGACGCACAGATACGCAGTATTTT.

The chain combines TRBV4-3 with TRBJ2-3; maybe TRBD2 (6 bases). The germline CDR1 and CDR2 sequences are LGHNA and YSLEER. CDR3 length equals 13 residues. The germline V and J ends were trimmed by 0 bases and 8 bases, with 9 bases remaining between them. The CDR3 protein is CASSQDWRGTQYF. CDR3 coding DNA: TGCGCCAGCAGCCAAGATTGGCGGGGTACGCAGTATTTT.

This clone was seen a single time. DNA for the CDR3: TGCGCCAGCAGCTTCCTAGCGGGAGCTGGGGCCAACGTCCTGACTTTC. Amino acids: CASSFLAGAGANVLTF. The V gene is TRBV5-1, the J gene TRBJ2-6; TRBD2 matches at 10 bases. Looked up from germline, CDR1 is SGHRS and CDR2 is YFSETQ. This CDR3 is built from 16 residues. Trimming removed 2 bases from V and 2 bases from J; junction bases left unmatched: 1.

The rearrangement uses TRBV27 and TRBJ1-3; D remains unclear. Germline values: CDR1 MNHEY, CDR2 SMNVEV (reference sequence). The CDR3 length is 14 residues. V shed 3 bases and J shed 2 bases, with 8 bases lying between them. Here the CDR3 DNA reads TGTGCCAGCAGTTTGGCGGCTCCTGGAAACACCATATATTTT. Translated: CASSLAAPGNTIYF.

Only a few counts were recorded for this clone. The rearrangement joins TRBV9 to TRBJ2-5, with 7 bases identical to TRBD2. Per the germline V gene, CDR1 is SGDLS and CDR2 is YYNGEE. V gave up 0 bases and J gave up 4 bases; unmatched junction bases: 15. This CDR3 has 18 residues. CDR3 in DNA: TGTGCCAGCAGCGTAGGTGGGGACGGCGGGAGTGGGCGAGAGACCCAGTACTTC. It specifies CASSVGGDGGSGRETQYF. The variable domain in full, with the rest retrieved from reference TRBV9 and TRBJ2-5, is DSGVTQTPKHLITATGQRVTLRCSPRSGDLSVYWYQQSLDQGLQFLIQYYNGEERAKGNILERFSAQQFPDLHSELNLSSLELGDSALYFCASSVGGDGGSGRETQYFGPGTRLLVL.

This chain uses TRBV5-1 with TRBJ2-7, with D possibly TRBD1 on 7 matching bases. The CDR3 has 17 residues. Trimming took 3 bases from V and 0 from J, leaving 19 bases between them. Germline V gene lookup returns CDR1 SGHRS and CDR2 YFSETQ. The CDR3 DNA is TGCGCCAGCAGCTCGGGAGTGACAGGGACCGTCTCCTACGAGCAGTACTTC. Its protein product is CASSSGVTGTVSYEQYF.

The table lists this clone with a count of one. V is TRBV30 and J is TRBJ1-6; D is uncertain. The CDR3 is 12 amino acids. The germline CDR1 and CDR2 sequences are GTSNPN and SVGIG (reference sequence). CDR3 in DNA: TGTGTCTCGAGCCGTGAGCATTCACCCCTCCACTTT. Translation gives CVSSREHSPLHF.

V is TRBV30 and J is TRBJ2-5, with D possibly being TRBD1 (5 bases). CDR3 length equals 12 residues. The germline V and J ends were trimmed by 0 bases and 11 bases, with 13 bases remaining between them. Germline V lookup: CDR1 GTSNPN, CDR2 SVGIG (reference sequence). CDR3 sequence (DNA): TGTGCCTGGAGTGTTTGGGGCGGAGAGCAGTACTTC. Encoded protein: CAWSVWGGEQYF.

This clone showed up just a few times. This chain links TRBV9 with TRBJ1-1; 9 nucleotides agree with TRBD1. The CDR3 has 16 residues. CDR1 is SGDLS, CDR2 YYNGEE, per germline. The trim removed 0 bases at V and 10 bases at J, leaving 13 bases unmatched. CDR3 coding DNA: TGTGCCAGCAGCGTAGGTCAAACCGGGACAGGGATGGGAGCTTTCTTT. Translating gives CASSVGQTGTGMGAFF.

This clone was counted a few times. The rearrangement uses TRBV4-1 and TRBJ1-4; 8 bases map to TRBD1. Germline trimming cut 3 bases from V and 8 bases from J; bases unmatched to any gene: 8. Germline assignment: CDR1 MGHRA and CDR2 YSYEKL. The CDR3 has 15 residues. CDR3 nucleotide sequence: TGCGCCAGCAGCCATCCGGACAGGGAATTGGAAAAACTGTTTTTT. Its translation: CASSHPDRELEKLFF.

There are a few counts of this clone. The CDR3, as DNA: TGTGCCAGCAGCAACCGGGACAGAGACTACCCGGGGGAGACCCAGTACTTC. Translated: CASSNRDRDYPGETQYF. The chain combines TRBV11-2 with TRBJ2-5; TRBD1 matches at 7 bases. The CDR3 consists of 17 residues. Per germline, CDR1 SGHAT and CDR2 FQNNGV. V gave up 5 bases and J gave up 5 bases; unmatched junction bases: 17. The variable domain in full, completed from reference TRBV11-2 and TRBJ2-5, reads EAGVAQSPRYKIIEKRQSVAFWCNPISGHATLYWYQQILGQGPKLLIQFQNNGVVDDSQLPKDRFSAERLKGVDSTLKIQPAKLEDSAVYLCASSNRDRDYPGETQYFGPGTRLLVL.

This chain connects TRBV15 to TRBJ2-5; 7 nucleotides match TRBD1. The end of the DNA fits TRBJ2-7 better, so the J call may be wrong. The CDR3 is 15 amino acids. Looked up from germline, CDR1 is LNHNV and CDR2 is YYDKDF (reference sequence). CDR3 residues: CATSRDLAGGHEQYF. The CDR3 DNA reads TGTGCCACCAGCAGAGACTTAGCAGGGGGACACGAGCAGTACTTC.

The J gene is TRBJ2-2, the V gene TRBV11-2, with D possibly TRBD2 on 7 matching bases. This CDR3 region has 17 residues. The V gene lost 7 bases and the J gene lost 6 bases, with 24 bases spanning the gap. Per germline, CDR1 SGHAT and CDR2 FQNNGV. This CDR3 is CASIETFWGGPAGELFF. CDR3 sequence (DNA): TGTGCCAGCATCGAAACGTTCTGGGGGGGGCCGGCCGGGGAGCTGTTTTTT.